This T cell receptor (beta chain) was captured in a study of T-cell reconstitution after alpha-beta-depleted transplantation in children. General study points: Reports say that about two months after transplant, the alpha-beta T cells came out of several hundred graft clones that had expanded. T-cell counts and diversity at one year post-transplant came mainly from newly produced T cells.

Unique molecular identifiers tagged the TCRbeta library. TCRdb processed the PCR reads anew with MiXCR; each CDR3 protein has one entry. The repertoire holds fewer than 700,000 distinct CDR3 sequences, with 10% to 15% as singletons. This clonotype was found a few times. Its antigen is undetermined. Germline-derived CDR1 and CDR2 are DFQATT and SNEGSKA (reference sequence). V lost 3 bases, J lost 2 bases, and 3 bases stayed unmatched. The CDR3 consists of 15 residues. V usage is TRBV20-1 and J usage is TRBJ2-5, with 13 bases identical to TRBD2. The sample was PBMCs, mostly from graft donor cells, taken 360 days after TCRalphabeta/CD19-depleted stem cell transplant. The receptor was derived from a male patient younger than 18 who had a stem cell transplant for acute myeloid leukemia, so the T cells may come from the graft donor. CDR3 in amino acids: CSASGLAGAQETQYF. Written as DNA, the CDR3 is TGCAGTGCTAGTGGACTAGCGGGAGCTCAAGAGACCCAGTACTTC.